This TCR beta chain was obtained from a study of T-cell reconstitution after alpha-beta-depleted transplantation in children. Study findings and constraints: Reportedly, alpha-beta T cells present about two months post-transplant originated from several hundred expanded clones of graft origin. A year had passed since transplant, and T-cell counts and diversity by then came mostly from newly produced T cells. Recipient T cells and thymic progenitors that survived gave rise to the high TCRbeta diversity observed at day 60 in some patients.

During its preparation, the TCRbeta library received unique molecular identifiers. One entry per CDR3 protein results from TCRdb running MiXCR on the PCR reads. The repertoire has approximately 110,000 distinct CDR3 sequences, under 25% of them found once; the top ten carry approximately 10%. The sample holds a few counts of this clonotype. Antigen specificity is unknown. The length of the CDR3 is 15 residues. The sample was PBMCs, mostly from graft donor cells, taken 180 days after TCRalphabeta/CD19-depleted stem cell transplant. The genes are TRBV21-1 and TRBJ2-3; the DNA was not used to check the table's D call, TRBD2. TRBV21-1 is a recognized pseudogene. This receptor was taken from a male patient between 2 and 10 years old who had a stem cell transplant for chronic granulomatous disease, so the T cells may come from the graft donor. For the CDR3, the DNA is TGTGCCAGCAGCAGTGGGGGAGGGGTCGCAGATACGCAGTATTTT. It is translated as CASSSGGGVADTQYF.